This T cell receptor beta chain was sequenced in a study of T cells in Graves' hyperthyroidism and ophthalmopathy. This clonotype was detected many times. V was cut by 5 bases and J by 0 bases, with 13 bases left in between. This CDR3 has 15 amino acids. The germline gives CDR1 SGHAT, CDR2 FQNNGV. The investigators amplified TCR beta CDR3 regions from RNA transcripts. Using the HTBI primer set, a first-round RT-PCR was run on the TCR CDR3. Each CDR3 protein gets one entry after TCRdb re-called the multiplex PCR reads with MiXCR. This table holds about 290,000 distinct CDR3 sequences, approximately 14% found once.

This sequence originates from a middle-aged woman with Graves' hyperthyroidism. This sequence joins TRBV11-2 and TRBJ1-1; a possible D gene is TRBD1 (6 bases). Input material: blood. The DNA of the CDR3 is TGTGCCAGCAGCAGAGGGGGGGCTTTGAACACTGAAGCTTTCTTT. It codes for CASSRGGALNTEAFF.